This T cell receptor beta chain came from a study of early T cells in non-severe SARS-CoV-2 infection. Whole-study context: RNA in bulk from unsorted whole blood was sequenced, and chains were unpaired.

Molecules of cDNA were individually given unique molecular identifiers that were attached to them. TCRdb called the 5' RACE reads again in MiXCR, with one record for every CDR3 protein. The repertoire holds about 80,000 distinct CDR3 sequences, with 13% to 15% as singletons. Study-wide points: Clonotype matching in VDJdb favored anti-spike CD8 responses and did not capture private and CD4 specificities.

V lost 7 bases, J lost 10 bases, and 22 bases lay in between. Looked up from germline, CDR1 is SGHDN and CDR2 is FVKESK. CDR3 length: 14 amino acids. This clonotype was found a few times. Its target is unknown. Sample: whole blood. This chain links TRBV14 with TRBJ1-1, with D possibly matching TRBD1 (5 bases). The clonotype originates from an adult who was a healthcare worker with PCR-confirmed SARS-CoV-2 infection or an uninfected control (not recorded which). As DNA, the CDR3 is TGTGCCAGCACAAGAACAGGATTCCGCCCGCCAGCTTTCTTT. Its protein product is CASTRTGFRPPAFF.